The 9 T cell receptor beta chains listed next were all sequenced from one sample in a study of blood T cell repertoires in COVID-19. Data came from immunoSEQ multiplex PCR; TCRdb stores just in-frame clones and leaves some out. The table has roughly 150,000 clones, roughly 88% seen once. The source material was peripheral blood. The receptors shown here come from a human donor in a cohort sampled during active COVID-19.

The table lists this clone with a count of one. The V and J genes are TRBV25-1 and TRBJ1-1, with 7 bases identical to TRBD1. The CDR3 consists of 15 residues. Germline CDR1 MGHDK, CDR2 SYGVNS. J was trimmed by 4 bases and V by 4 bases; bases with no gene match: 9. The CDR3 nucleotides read TGTGCCAGCAGTGGACAGGGACGAAAACTCACTGAAGCTTTCTTT. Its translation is CASSGQGRKLTEAFF.

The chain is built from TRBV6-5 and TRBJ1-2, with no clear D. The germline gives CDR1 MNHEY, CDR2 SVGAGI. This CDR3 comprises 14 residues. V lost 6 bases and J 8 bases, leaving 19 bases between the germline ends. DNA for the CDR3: TGTGCCAGCAGCCGACGGACTGCGGGGTCAGGCTACACCTTC. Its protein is CASSRRTAGSGYTF.

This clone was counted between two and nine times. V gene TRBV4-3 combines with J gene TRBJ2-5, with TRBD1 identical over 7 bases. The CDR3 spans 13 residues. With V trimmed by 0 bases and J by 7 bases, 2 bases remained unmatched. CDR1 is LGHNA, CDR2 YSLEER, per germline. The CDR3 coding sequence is TGCGCCAGCAGCCAAGATAACAGGGGGACCCAGTACTTC. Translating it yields CASSQDNRGTQYF.

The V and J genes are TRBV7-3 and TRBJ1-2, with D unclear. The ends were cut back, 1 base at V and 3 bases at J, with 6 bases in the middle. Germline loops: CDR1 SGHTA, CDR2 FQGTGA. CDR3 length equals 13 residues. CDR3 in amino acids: CASSLNGDYGYTF. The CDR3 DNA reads TGTGCCAGCAGCTTAAACGGGGACTATGGCTACACCTTC. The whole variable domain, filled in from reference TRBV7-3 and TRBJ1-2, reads GAGVSQTPSNKVTEKGKYVELRCDPISGHTALYWYRQSLGQGPEFLIYFQGTGAADDSGLPNDRFFAVRPEGSVSTLKIQRTERGDSAVYLCASSLNGDYGYTFGSGTRLTVV.

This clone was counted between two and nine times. This CDR3 is CARGYRGYNSPLHF. For the CDR3, the DNA is TGTGCCAGGGGCTACAGGGGCTATAATTCACCCCTCCACTTT. The chain links TRBV7-3 to TRBJ1-6; 7 bases line up with TRBD1. The CDR3 is 14 amino acids. The V segment lost 9 bases and the J segment 3 bases; nucleotides outside the gene matches: 5. From germline, CDR1 is SGHTA and CDR2 FQGTGA.

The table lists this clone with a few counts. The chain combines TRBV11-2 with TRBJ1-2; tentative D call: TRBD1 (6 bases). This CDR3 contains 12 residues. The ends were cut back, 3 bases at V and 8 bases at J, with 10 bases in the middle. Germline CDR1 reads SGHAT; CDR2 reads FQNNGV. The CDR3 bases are TGTGCCAGCAGCTTCTCAGGGGAAGGCTACACCTTC. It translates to CASSFSGEGYTF.

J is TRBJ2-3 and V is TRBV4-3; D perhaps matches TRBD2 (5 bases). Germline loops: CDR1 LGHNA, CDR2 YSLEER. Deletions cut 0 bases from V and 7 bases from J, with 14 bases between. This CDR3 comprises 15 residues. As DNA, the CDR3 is TGCGCCAGCAGCCAAGATCGGGGTAAGAGACATACGCAGTATTTT. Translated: CASSQDRGKRHTQYF.

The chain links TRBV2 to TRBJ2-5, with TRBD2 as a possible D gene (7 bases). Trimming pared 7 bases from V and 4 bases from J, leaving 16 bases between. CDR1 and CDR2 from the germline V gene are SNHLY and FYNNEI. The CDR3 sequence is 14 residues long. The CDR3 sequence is CASTLGGGSETQYF. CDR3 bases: TGTGCCAGCACCCTAGGGGGGGGATCAGAGACCCAGTACTTC. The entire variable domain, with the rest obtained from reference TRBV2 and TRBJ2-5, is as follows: EPEVTQTPSHQVTQMGQEVILRCVPISNHLYFYWYRQILGQKVEFLVSFYNNEISEKSEIFDDQFSVERPDGSNFTLKIRSTKLEDSAMYFCASTLGGGSETQYFGPGTRLLVL.

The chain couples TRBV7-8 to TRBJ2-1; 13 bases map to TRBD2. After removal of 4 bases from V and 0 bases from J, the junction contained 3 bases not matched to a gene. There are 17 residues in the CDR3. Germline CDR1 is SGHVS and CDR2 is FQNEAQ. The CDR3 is CASSSGTSGVSYNEQFF. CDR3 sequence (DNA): TGTGCCAGCAGCTCGGGGACTAGCGGGGTCTCCTACAATGAGCAGTTCTTC.